This T cell receptor (beta chain) was documented in a study of blood T cell repertoires in COVID-19 (dated by TCRdb to 2018 to 2020). A note on the overall study: Samples from collaborators originated in the United States, Italy and Spain and spanned both the acute and convalescent phases of COVID-19. The prospective study material was composed of cDNA or gDNA derived from T cells, B-cell-depleted T cells, or PBMCs. Subjects who had been exposed to COVID-19, were actively infected with it, or had recovered from it provided the deeply sampled blood TCRbeta repertoires that made up the dataset. The repertoires were released in a freely available public database intended as a resource for research on the immune response to SARS-CoV-2. Samples were obtained from the ongoing ImmuneRACE study (first 160 participants) and from over 1,000 subjects provided by 6 global collaborators. Nearly every sample came with metadata listing a de-identified subject ID, COVID-19 status, age in years and sex. Where available, HLA class I and class II types were taken from metadata supplied by the sample provider and were not determined by assay-based typing.

As for this clone: No antigen is known for it. No base quality information exists; no much larger clone differs at one position.

Broad study findings and their caveats: The quantity of clinical and demographic metadata differed by source and by participant and was supplied without curation.

Between the V and J ends, shortened by 0 bases and 2 bases respectively, the junction contains 17 bases. The CDR3 spans 18 residues, from the cysteine through the phenylalanine. The CDR3 DNA has 54 bases and is translated from base 1. CDR1 SGHAT and CDR2 FQNNGV were looked up in the germline V gene. TCRbeta CDR3 regions were amplified from genomic DNA by means of the immunoSEQ Assay, a bias-controlled multiplex PCR. Concerning the study's data processing: Nucleated cell counts per sample were estimated from amplification of reference gene primers within the assay. To quantify the absolute abundance of each unique TCRbeta CDR3 rearrangement, sequence reads were collapsed and filtered. For each sample, productive Simpson clonality was calculated as the square root of Simpson's diversity index over productive rearrangements. TCRdb's version of the immuneACCESS table is confined to in-frame rearrangements and falls short of the full clone set. An unresolved V gene accounts for under half of the shortfall where checked; the remainder is of unknown origin. The DNA was the basis for D and trimming; V, J and clone size are from that table. The sample table contains about 20,000 clones; only one count was recorded for roughly 91% of them. Of the sample, approximately 7.6% is held by the ten largest clones.

Each collaborating institution followed its own protocols to collect whole blood in K2EDTA tubes. Collaborator samples were shipped for TCRbeta analysis as frozen whole blood, isolated PBMCs, or DNA extracted from either sample type. The specimen sequenced was peripheral blood. In this chain, TRBV11-2 is recombined with TRBJ2-4; the D gene is perhaps TRBD1, on 6 matching bases. The sequence came from a woman aged 55-70 years with active COVID-19. The DNA sequence reads TGTGCCAGCAGCTTAGACCGACTACACAGGGTTTCCAAAAACATTCAGTACTTC. Protein translation: CASSLDRLHRVSKNIQYF.